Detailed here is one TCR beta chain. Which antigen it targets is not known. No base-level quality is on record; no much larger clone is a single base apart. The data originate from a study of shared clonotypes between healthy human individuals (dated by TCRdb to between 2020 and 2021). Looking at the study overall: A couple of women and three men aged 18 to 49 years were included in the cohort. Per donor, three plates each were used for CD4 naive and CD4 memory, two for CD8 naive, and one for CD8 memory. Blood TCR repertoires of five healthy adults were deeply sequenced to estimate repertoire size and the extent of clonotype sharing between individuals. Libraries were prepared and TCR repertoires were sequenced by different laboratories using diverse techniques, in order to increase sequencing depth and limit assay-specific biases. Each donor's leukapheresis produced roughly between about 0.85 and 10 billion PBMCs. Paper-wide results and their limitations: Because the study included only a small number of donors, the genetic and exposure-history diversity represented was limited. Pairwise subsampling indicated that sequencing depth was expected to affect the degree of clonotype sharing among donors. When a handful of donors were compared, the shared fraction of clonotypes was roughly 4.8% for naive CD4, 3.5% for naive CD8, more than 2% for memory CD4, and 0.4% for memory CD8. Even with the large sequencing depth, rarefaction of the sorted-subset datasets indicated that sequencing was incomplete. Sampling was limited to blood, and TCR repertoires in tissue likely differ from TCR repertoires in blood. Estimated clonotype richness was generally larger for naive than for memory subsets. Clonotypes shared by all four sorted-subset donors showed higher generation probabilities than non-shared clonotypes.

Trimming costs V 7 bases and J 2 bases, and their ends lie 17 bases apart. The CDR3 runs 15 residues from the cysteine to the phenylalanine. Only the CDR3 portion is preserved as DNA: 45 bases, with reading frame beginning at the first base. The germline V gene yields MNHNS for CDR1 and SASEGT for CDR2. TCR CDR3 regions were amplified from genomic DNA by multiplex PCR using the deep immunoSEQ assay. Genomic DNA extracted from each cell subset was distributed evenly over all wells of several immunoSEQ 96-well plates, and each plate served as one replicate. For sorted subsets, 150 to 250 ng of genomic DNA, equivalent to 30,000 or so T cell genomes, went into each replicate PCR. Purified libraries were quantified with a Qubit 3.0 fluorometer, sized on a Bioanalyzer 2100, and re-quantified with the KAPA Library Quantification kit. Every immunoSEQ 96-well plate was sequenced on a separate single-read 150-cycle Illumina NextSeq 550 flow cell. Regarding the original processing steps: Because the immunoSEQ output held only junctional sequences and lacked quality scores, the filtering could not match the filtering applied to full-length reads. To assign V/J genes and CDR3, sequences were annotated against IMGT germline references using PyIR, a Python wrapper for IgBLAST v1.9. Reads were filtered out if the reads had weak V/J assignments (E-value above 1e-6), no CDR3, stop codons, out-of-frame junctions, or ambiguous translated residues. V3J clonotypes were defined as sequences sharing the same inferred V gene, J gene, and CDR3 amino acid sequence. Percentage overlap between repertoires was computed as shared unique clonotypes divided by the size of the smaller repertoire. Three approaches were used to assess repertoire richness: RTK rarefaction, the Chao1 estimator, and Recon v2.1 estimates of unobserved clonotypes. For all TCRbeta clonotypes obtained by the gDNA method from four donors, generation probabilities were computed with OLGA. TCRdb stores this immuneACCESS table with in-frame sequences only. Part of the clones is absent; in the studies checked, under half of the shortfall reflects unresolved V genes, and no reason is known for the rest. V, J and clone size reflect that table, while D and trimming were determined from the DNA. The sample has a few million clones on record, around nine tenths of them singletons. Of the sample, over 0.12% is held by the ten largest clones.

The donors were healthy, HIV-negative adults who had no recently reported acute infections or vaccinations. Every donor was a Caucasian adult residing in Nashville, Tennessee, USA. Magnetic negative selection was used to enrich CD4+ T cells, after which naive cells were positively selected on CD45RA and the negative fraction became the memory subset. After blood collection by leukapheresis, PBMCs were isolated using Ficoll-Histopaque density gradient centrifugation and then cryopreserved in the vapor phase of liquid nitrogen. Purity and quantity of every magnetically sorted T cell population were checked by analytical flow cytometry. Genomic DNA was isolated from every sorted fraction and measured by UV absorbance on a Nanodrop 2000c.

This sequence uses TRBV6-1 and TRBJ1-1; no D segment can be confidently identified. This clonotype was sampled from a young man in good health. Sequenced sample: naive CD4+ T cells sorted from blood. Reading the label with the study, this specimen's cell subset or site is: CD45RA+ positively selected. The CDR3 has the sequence CASKLIQSLNTEAFF. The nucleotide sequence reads TGTGCCAGCAAGTTAATACAGTCGCTAAACACTGAAGCTTTCTTT.